The clone carrying this T cell receptor beta chain has a count of ten or more. No antigen is known for it. The time point here: blood at routine non-recurrence follow-up after resection. Each TCR cDNA molecule bore a unique molecular identifier. TCRdb processed the 5' RACE reads anew with MiXCR; each CDR3 protein has one entry. The data contain under 150,000 distinct CDR3 sequences, 10% to 13% of them singletons. These data belong to a study of spatial heterogeneity in lung cancer. In the study overall: Averaged across combinations, each unique TCR and UMI pairing appeared more than ten times in raw reads, which were uncorrected. Study results and caveats: Relative to follow-up, resection was when ubiquitous expanded tumor TCRs appeared more in blood.

V lost 3 bases to trimming and J lost 3 bases, with 9 bases between them. The CDR3 has 14 residues. CDR1 and CDR2 from the germline V gene are KGHSH and LQKENI. The J gene is TRBJ1-3, the V gene TRBV18; D perhaps matches TRBD1 (5 bases). The receptor comes from a female donor with early-stage non-small cell lung cancer. This sample comprised PBMCs, obtained at follow-up. CDR3 sequence (DNA): TGTGCCAGCTCACCGCAGGGCAGTGGAAACACCATATATTTT. This gives the protein CASSPQGSGNTIYF.